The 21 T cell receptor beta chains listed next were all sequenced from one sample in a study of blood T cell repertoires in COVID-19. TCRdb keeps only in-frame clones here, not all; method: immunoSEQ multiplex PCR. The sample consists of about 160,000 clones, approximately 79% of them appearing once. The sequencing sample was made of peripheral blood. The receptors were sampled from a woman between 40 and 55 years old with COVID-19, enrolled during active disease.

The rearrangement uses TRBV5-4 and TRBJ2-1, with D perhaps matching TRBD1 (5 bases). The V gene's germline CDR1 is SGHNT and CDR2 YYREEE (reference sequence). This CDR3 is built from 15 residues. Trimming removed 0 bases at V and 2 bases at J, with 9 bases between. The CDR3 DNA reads TGTGCCAGCAGCTTGGTTAGGGGCGCCTACAATGAGCAGTTCTTC. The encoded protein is CASSLVRGAYNEQFF.

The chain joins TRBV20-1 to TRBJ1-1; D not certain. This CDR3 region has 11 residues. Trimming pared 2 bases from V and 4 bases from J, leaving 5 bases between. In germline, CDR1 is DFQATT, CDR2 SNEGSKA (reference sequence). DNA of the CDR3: TGCAGTGCTAGACTAGTCACTGAAGCTTTCTTT. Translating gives CSARLVTEAFF.

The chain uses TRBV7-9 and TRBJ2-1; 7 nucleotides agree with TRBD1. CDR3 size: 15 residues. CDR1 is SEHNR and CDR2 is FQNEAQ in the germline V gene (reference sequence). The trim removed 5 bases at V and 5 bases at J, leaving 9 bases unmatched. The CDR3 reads CASSTEGAHNNEQFF. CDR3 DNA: TGTGCCAGCAGCACCGAGGGGGCGCACAACAATGAGCAGTTCTTC.

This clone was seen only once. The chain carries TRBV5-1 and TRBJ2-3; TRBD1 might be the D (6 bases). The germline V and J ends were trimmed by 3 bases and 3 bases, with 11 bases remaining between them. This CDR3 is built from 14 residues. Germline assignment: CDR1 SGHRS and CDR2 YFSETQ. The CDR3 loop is CASSSRTATDTQYF. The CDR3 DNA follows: TGCGCCAGCAGCTCCAGGACAGCAACAGATACGCAGTATTTT.

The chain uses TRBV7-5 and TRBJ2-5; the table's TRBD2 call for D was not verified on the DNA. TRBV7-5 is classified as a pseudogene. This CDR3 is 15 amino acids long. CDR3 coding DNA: TGTGTCAGAAGACATAGCGGGGGGGCGGATGAGACCCAGTACTTC. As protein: CVRRHSGGADETQYF.

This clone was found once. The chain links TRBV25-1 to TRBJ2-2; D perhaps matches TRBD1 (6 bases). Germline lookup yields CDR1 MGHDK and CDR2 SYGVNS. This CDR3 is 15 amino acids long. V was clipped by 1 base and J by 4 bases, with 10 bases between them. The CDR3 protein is CASSEFGQSTGELFF. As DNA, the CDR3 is TGTGCCAGCAGTGAATTCGGACAGTCCACCGGGGAGCTGTTTTTT.

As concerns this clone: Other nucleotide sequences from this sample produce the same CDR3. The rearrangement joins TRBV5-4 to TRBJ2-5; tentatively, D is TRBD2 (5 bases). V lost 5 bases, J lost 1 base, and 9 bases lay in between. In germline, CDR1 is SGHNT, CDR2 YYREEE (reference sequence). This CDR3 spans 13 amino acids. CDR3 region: CASRLRGQETQYF. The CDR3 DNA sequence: TGTGCCAGCAGACTCCGGGGCCAAGAGACCCAGTACTTC.

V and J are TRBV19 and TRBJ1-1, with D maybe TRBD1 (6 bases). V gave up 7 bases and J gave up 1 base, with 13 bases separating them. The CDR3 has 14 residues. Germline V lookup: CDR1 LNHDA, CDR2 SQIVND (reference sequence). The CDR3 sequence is CASTLQGGNTEAFF. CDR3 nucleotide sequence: TGTGCCAGTACCCTCCAAGGGGGGAACACTGAAGCTTTCTTT.

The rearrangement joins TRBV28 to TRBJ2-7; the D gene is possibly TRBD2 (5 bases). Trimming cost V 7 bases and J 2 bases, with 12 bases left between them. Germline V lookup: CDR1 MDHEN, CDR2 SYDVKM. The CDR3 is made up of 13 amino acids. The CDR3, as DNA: TGTGCCAGCAAAACTAGGTCCACCTACGAGCAGTACTTC. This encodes CASKTRSTYEQYF.

CDR3 sequence: CASSIDVRARETQYF. CDR3 nucleotides: TGTGCCAGTAGTATAGATGTCAGGGCGAGAGAGACCCAGTACTTC. This chain links TRBV19 with TRBJ2-5; tentatively, D is TRBD1 (5 bases). This CDR3 is 15 amino acids long. Germline V gives CDR1 LNHDA, CDR2 SQIVND (reference sequence). Trimming removed 0 bases at V and 4 bases at J, with 12 bases between.

The CDR3, as DNA: TGTGCCAGCAGTCCGGGCGGCAGGGTAAGCTACGAGCAGTACTTC. This codes for CASSPGGRVSYEQYF. The J gene is TRBJ2-7, the V gene TRBV27; D possibly corresponds to TRBD1 (5 bases). Germline V gene lookup returns CDR1 MNHEY and CDR2 SMNVEV (reference sequence). This CDR3 contains 15 residues. V was shortened by 5 bases and J by 3 bases, with 17 bases between the two germline ends.

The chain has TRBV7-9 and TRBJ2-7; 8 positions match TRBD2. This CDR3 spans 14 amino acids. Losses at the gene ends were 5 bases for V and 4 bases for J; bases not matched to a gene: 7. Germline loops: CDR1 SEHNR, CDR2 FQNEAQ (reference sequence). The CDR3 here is CASSRLPGGYEQYF. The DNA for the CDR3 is TGTGCCAGCAGCCGACTCCCGGGGGGGTACGAGCAGTACTTC.

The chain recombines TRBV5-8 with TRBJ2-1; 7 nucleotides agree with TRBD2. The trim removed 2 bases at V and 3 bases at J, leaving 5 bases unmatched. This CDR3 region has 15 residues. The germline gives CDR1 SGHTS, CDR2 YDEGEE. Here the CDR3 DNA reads TGTGCCAGCAGCTTATCTAGCGGAGTCTACAATGAGCAGTTCTTC. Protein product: CASSLSSGVYNEQFF. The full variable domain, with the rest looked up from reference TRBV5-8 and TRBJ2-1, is EAGVTQSPTHLIKTRGQQATLRCSPISGHTSVYWYQQALGLGLQFLLWYDEGEERNRGNFPPRFSGRQFPNYSSELNVNALELEDSALYLCASSLSSGVYNEQFFGPGTRLTVL.

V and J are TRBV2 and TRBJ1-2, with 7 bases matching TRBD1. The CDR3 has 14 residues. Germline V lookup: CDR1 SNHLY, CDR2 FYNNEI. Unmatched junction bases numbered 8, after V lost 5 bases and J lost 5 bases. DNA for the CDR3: TGTGCCAGCAGTAAGGGACAGCTTACGTATGGCTACACCTTC. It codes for CASSKGQLTYGYTF.

The CDR3 nucleotides are TGTGCCAGCAGCAACGGAATGACTAGCGGCTACGAGCAGTACTTC. Its protein product is CASSNGMTSGYEQYF. This chain links TRBV28 with TRBJ2-7, with 9 nucleotides matching TRBD2. V dropped 6 bases and J dropped 3; count of bases not matched to a gene: 9. The CDR3 is 15 residues long. Germline V gives CDR1 MDHEN, CDR2 SYDVKM.

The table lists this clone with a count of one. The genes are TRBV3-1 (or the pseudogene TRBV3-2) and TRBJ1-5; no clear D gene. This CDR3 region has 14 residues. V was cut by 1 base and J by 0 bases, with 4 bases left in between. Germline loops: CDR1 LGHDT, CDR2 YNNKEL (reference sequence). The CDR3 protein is CASSQVHSNQPQHF. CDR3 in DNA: TGTGCCAGCAGCCAAGTACATAGCAATCAGCCCCAGCATTTT.

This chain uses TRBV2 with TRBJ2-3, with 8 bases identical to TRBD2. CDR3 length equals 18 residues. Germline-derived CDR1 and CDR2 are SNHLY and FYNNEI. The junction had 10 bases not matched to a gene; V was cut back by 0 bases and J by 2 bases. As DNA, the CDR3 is TGTGCCAGCAGTGAAGCGGCTAGCGGGCTGCGATTCACAGATACGCAGTATTTT. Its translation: CASSEAASGLRFTDTQYF.

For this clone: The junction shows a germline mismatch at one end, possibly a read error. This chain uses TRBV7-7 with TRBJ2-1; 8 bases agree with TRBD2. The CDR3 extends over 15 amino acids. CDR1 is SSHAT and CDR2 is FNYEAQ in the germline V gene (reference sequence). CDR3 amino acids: CASSLASGSSDEQFF. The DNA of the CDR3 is TGTGCTAGCAGCTTAGCCAGCGGGAGCTCCGATGAGCAGTTCTTC.

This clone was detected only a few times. The CDR3 loop is CASSLEGAGAEAFF. In nucleotides, the CDR3 is TGTGCCAGCAGCTTAGAGGGGGCTGGTGCTGAAGCTTTCTTT. The chain joins TRBV7-9 to TRBJ1-1, with 7 bases lining up with TRBD1. The germline gives CDR1 SEHNR, CDR2 FQNEAQ (reference sequence). Trimming took 1 base from V and 6 from J; bases not matched to a gene: 5. The CDR3 loop spans 14 amino acids. The full variable domain, its missing parts supplied by reference TRBV7-9 and TRBJ1-1, is DTGVSQNPRHKITKRGQNVTFRCDPISEHNRLYWYRQTLGQGPEFLTYFQNEAQLEKSRLLSDRFSAERPKGSFSTLEIQRTEQGDSAMYLCASSLEGAGAEAFFGQGTRLTVV.

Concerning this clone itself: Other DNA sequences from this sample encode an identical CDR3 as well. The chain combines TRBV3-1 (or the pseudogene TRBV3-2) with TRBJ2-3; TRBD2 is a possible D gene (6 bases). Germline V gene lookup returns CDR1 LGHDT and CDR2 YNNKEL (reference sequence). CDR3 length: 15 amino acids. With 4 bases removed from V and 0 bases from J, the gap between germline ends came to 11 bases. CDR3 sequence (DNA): TGTGCCAGCAGCCCCACCGGGACTAGCACAGATACGCAGTATTTT. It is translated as CASSPTGTSTDTQYF.

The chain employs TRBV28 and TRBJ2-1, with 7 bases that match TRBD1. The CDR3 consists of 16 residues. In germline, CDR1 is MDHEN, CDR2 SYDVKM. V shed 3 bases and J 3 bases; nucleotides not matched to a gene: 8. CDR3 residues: CASSFQSGGNYNEQFF. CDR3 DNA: TGTGCCAGCAGTTTCCAATCAGGGGGAAACTACAATGAGCAGTTCTTC.